These 29 T cell receptor beta chains came from one sample sequenced in a study of shared clonotypes between healthy human individuals. Clones were read by immunoSEQ multiplex PCR, and TCRdb kept only the in-frame ones, dropping some. This table holds around 2.5 million clones, roughly 93% found once. Sequenced sample: naive CD4+ T cells from PBMCs. Subset denoted: CD45RA+ positively selected. The origin of the receptors is a man aged 18 to 30 in good health. Some clones in this sample may be carry-over from other donors' samples.

The rearrangement joins TRBV28 to TRBJ2-7; D ambiguous. The CDR3 consists of 12 residues. V was shortened by 6 bases and J by 2 bases, with 8 bases between the two germline ends. The germline CDR1 and CDR2 sequences are MDHEN and SYDVKM. The CDR3 loop reads CASRKDTYEQYF. In DNA form, the CDR3 reads TGTGCCAGCAGGAAAGACACCTACGAGCAGTACTTC. The full variable domain, completed using reference TRBV28 and TRBJ2-7, is DVKVTQSSRYLVKRTGEKVFLECVQDMDHENMFWYRQDPGLGLRLIYFSYDVKMKEKGDIPEGYSVSREKKERFSLILESASTNQTSMYLCASRKDTYEQYFGPGTRLTVT.

This clone was found once. This chain's CDR3 is CASSLDSGRNTIYF. CDR3 coding DNA: TGTGCCAGCAGCTTAGACAGCGGAAGGAACACCATATATTTT. The chain employs TRBV11-2 and TRBJ1-3, with D unresolved. This CDR3 contains 14 residues. The V and J ends lost 0 bases and 7 bases respectively, with 10 bases between them. Germline CDR1 reads SGHAT; CDR2 reads FQNNGV.

The chain uses TRBV9 and TRBJ2-1; D might be TRBD2 (5 bases). Trimming took 3 bases from V and 2 from J, leaving 12 bases between them. Per the germline V gene, CDR1 is SGDLS and CDR2 is YYNGEE. CDR3 size: 15 residues. The CDR3 nucleotides are TGTGCCAGCAGCGAATATAGCGCCGCCTACAATGAGCAGTTCTTC. Its translation: CASSEYSAAYNEQFF.

The V and J genes are TRBV15 and TRBJ2-1; D uncertain. The CDR3 has 12 amino acids. V dropped 3 bases and J dropped 8 bases, with 8 bases sitting between them. Germline V lookup: CDR1 LNHNV, CDR2 YYDKDF (reference sequence). CDR3 coding DNA: TGTGCCACCAGCAGTGTACGAGATGAGCAGTTCTTC. This sequence encodes CATSSVRDEQFF.

Comment on this clone: Other DNA sequences in the same sample also yield this CDR3. The V and J genes are TRBV11-2 and TRBJ2-5; D uncertain. V was pared by 1 base and J by 1 base, with 7 bases between. CDR3 length equals 14 residues. The germline CDR1 and CDR2 sequences are SGHAT and FQNNGV. CDR3 sequence: CASSLGGSQETQYF. CDR3 sequence (DNA): TGTGCCAGCAGCTTAGGTGGTAGCCAAGAGACCCAGTACTTC.

The chain employs TRBV7-6 and TRBJ1-1, with D possibly matching TRBD1 (6 bases). Germline V gene data show CDR1 as SGHVS and CDR2 as FNYEAQ. The V and J ends lost 1 base and 1 base respectively, with 10 bases between them. The CDR3 length is 15 residues. The CDR3 reads CASSLGRGPNTEAFF. The CDR3 DNA sequence: TGTGCCAGCAGCTTAGGCCGGGGGCCGAACACTGAAGCTTTCTTT.

The CDR3 loop reads CASSSGTDTGELFF. CDR3 DNA sequence: TGCGCCAGCAGTTCCGGGACAGACACCGGGGAGCTGTTTTTT. The chain has TRBV5-1 and TRBJ2-2; TRBD1 matches at 7 bases. After removal of 5 bases from V and 3 bases from J, the junction contained 4 bases not matched to a gene. Per the germline V gene, CDR1 is SGHRS and CDR2 is YFSETQ. CDR3 length: 14 amino acids.

The V and J genes are TRBV29-1 and TRBJ2-7, with 7 bases that match TRBD1. The CDR3 consists of 13 residues. The V and J ends lost 6 bases and 4 bases, in that order; junction bases with no gene match: 9. CDR1 and CDR2 from the germline V gene are SQVTM and ANQGSEA. This CDR3 reads CSVRGRGLYEQYF. CDR3 coding DNA: TGCAGCGTAAGGGGCAGGGGGTTATACGAGCAGTACTTC.

Of note for this clone: Other DNA sequences within the sample encode an identical CDR3. The chain joins TRBV7-9 to TRBJ2-1; D is unresolved. This CDR3 spans 15 amino acids. Trimming removed 4 bases from V and 0 bases from J, with 10 bases in between. Germline-derived CDR1 and CDR2 are SEHNR and FQNEAQ (reference sequence). The CDR3 here is CASSSGQGSYNEQFF. For the CDR3, the DNA is TGTGCCAGCAGCTCGGGCCAAGGCTCCTACAATGAGCAGTTCTTC.

This sequence joins TRBV18 and TRBJ2-1; TRBD2 agrees at 12 bases. In germline, CDR1 is KGHSH, CDR2 LQKENI. The ends lost 8 bases at V and 6 bases at J; junction bases unmatched: 5. The CDR3 has 14 amino acids. In nucleotides, the CDR3 is TGTGCCAGCCCCGGACTAGCGGGAAGCAATGAGCAGTTCTTC. Protein: CASPGLAGSNEQFF.

This clone occurred once. The rearrangement uses TRBV5-1 and TRBJ2-2; 13 bases are shared with TRBD2. This CDR3 spans 21 amino acids. Germline V lookup: CDR1 SGHRS, CDR2 YFSETQ. V dropped 0 bases and J dropped 4; count of bases not matched to a gene: 15. CDR3 protein: CASSLGDATSGRARGTGELFF. Written as DNA, the CDR3 is TGCGCCAGCAGCTTGGGGGACGCCACTAGCGGGAGGGCCCGGGGCACCGGGGAGCTGTTTTTT.

A word on this clone: Other DNA sequences in the sample encode the same CDR3. For the CDR3, the DNA is TGTGCCAGCAGCTTGGCTGAGACCCAGTACTTC. Amino acid sequence: CASSLAETQYF. The chain couples TRBV5-6 to TRBJ2-5; D is unresolved. V was cut by 0 bases and J by 5 bases, with 2 bases left in between. The CDR3 sequence is 11 residues long. Germline CDR1 reads SGHDT; CDR2 reads YYEEEE. Supplemented by reference TRBV5-6 and TRBJ2-5, the full variable domain reads DAGVTQSPTHLIKTRGQQVTLRCSPKSGHDTVSWYQQALGQGPQFIFQYYEEEERQRGNFPDRFSGHQFPNYSSELNVNALLLGDSALYLCASSLAETQYFGPGTRLLVL.

The genes are TRBV11-2 and TRBJ1-1; TRBD1 aligns across 9 bases. CDR1 and CDR2 (germline): SGHAT, FQNNGV. The CDR3 covers 17 residues. J lost 3 bases, V lost 2 bases, and 10 bases had no gene match. Written as DNA, the CDR3 is TGTGCCAGCAGCTTACGTGGGACAGGGATAGGTTACACTGAAGCTTTCTTT. It yields the protein CASSLRGTGIGYTEAFF.

The rearrangement uses TRBV29-1 and TRBJ1-2; D possibly corresponds to TRBD1 (5 bases). Germline-derived CDR1 and CDR2 are SQVTM and ANQGSEA. V lost 5 bases, J lost 7 bases, and 20 bases lay in between. The CDR3 is made up of 14 amino acids. CDR3 sequence reads: CSVILLGVVGGYTF. The CDR3 nucleotides are TGCAGCGTTATCCTCCTAGGGGTAGTGGGTGGCTACACCTTC.

The chain recombines TRBV4-1 with TRBJ2-1; D remains unclear. The CDR3 is 15 residues long. From germline, CDR1 is MGHRA and CDR2 YSYEKL. The V gene lost 4 bases and the J gene lost 0 bases, with 10 bases spanning the gap. CDR3: CASSPHSNSYNEQFF. The DNA for the CDR3 is TGCGCCAGCAGCCCCCATTCTAACTCCTACAATGAGCAGTTCTTC.

The chain couples TRBV27 to TRBJ2-7, with D perhaps TRBD1 or TRBD2 (5 bases each). CDR3 length: 15 amino acids. The germline gives CDR1 MNHEY, CDR2 SMNVEV (reference sequence). V lost 2 bases, J lost 5 bases, and 16 bases lay in between. CDR3 region: CASSLLSRGGNEQYF. The CDR3 region has the DNA TGTGCCAGCAGTTTACTTTCCCGGGGCGGAAACGAGCAGTACTTC.

This clone was seen a single time. The chain joins TRBV2 to TRBJ2-7; D is perhaps TRBD1 (6 bases). The germline gives CDR1 SNHLY, CDR2 FYNNEI. The CDR3 covers 15 residues. Trimming took off 4 bases at V and 5 bases at J, with 18 bases between the two ends. The CDR3 DNA reads as TGTGCCAGCAGTGGGGGGCCAATATCTATCCACGAGCAGTACTTC. Amino acid sequence: CASSGGPISIHEQYF.

The chain employs TRBV28 and TRBJ2-5; D not certain. This CDR3 region has 15 residues. In germline, CDR1 is MDHEN, CDR2 SYDVKM. The germline V and J ends were trimmed by 4 bases and 4 bases, with 16 bases remaining between them. The CDR3 DNA reads TGTGCCAGCAGTTCTTGGGGTTTATCTAGAGAGACCCAGTACTTC. As protein: CASSSWGLSRETQYF.

V gene TRBV5-1 combines with J gene TRBJ2-5, with 7 bases identical to TRBD2. The CDR3 extends over 11 amino acids. Germline CDR1 and CDR2: SGHRS and YFSETQ. Unmatched junction bases numbered 11, after V lost 8 bases and J lost 13 bases. The CDR3 sequence: CARYKSGILYF. CDR3 DNA: TGCGCCAGATATAAAAGCGGGATTCTGTACTTC.

This clone was counted once. The V call is TRBV7-8, the J call TRBJ2-7; possibly TRBD2 for D (6 bases). This CDR3 has 12 residues. V lost 4 bases, J lost 6 bases, and 10 bases lay in between. The germline CDR1 and CDR2 sequences are SGHVS and FQNEAQ. The CDR3 protein is CASSSGEREQYF. CDR3 DNA sequence: TGTGCCAGCAGCTCGGGGGAACGCGAGCAGTACTTC.

This rearrangement joins TRBV7-3 to TRBJ2-2; D ambiguous. CDR3 size: 13 residues. The germline CDR1 and CDR2 sequences are SGHTA and FQGTGA. Trimming removed 2 bases from V and 7 bases from J, with 8 bases in between. CDR3 region: CASSLGLFGELFF. The CDR3 DNA reads TGTGCCAGCAGCTTAGGTCTTTTCGGGGAGCTGTTTTTT. Combining the CDR3 with reference TRBV7-3 and TRBJ2-2 gives the whole variable domain GAGVSQTPSNKVTEKGKYVELRCDPISGHTALYWYRQSLGQGPEFLIYFQGTGAADDSGLPNDRFFAVRPEGSVSTLKIQRTERGDSAVYLCASSLGLFGELFFGEGSRLTVL.

This chain links TRBV12-5 with TRBJ2-1; D might be TRBD2 (5 bases). V was shortened by 6 bases and J by 7 bases, with 16 bases between the two germline ends. Germline CDR1 is LGHNT and CDR2 is FRNRAP. The CDR3 is 14 amino acids. The CDR3 DNA sequence: TGTGCTAGTGGCACTGGAGGCAATCAGAATGAGCAGTTCTTC. This encodes CASGTGGNQNEQFF.

The J gene is TRBJ2-7, the V gene TRBV29-1; TRBD2 aligns across 9 bases. The CDR3 totals 14 residues. Germline V CDR1 and CDR2: SQVTM, ANQGSEA. With 3 bases clipped from V and 4 bases from J, the junction kept 7 bases outside the gene matches. CDR3 nucleotide sequence: TGCAGCGTTGAGACTAGCGGAAAAAGATACGAGCAGTACTTC. Translating it yields CSVETSGKRYEQYF.

The chain couples TRBV18 to TRBJ1-1, with TRBD1 matching over 7 bases. CDR1 and CDR2 (germline): KGHSH, LQKENI. The length of the CDR3 is 14 residues. The junction had 4 bases not matched to a gene; V was cut back by 3 bases and J by 3 bases. The CDR3 sequence is CASSPTGLDTEAFF. The CDR3 region has the DNA TGTGCCAGCTCACCGACAGGGCTGGACACTGAAGCTTTCTTT.

The V gene is TRBV4-2, the J gene TRBJ2-7; 7 bases are a match to TRBD1. The J segment lost 2 bases and the V segment lost 5 bases, leaving 9 bases of the junction unmatched. The CDR3 has 15 residues. The germline gives CDR1 LGHNA, CDR2 YNFKEQ. CDR3 sequence reads: CASSASWDSAYEQYF. CDR3 nucleotides: TGTGCCAGCAGCGCTAGTTGGGACAGCGCCTACGAGCAGTACTTC.

This sequence joins TRBV19 and TRBJ2-1, with 8 bases lining up with TRBD2. This CDR3 is built from 16 residues. Trimming took 1 base from V and 3 from J; bases not matched to a gene: 5. The germline V gene has CDR1 LNHDA and CDR2 SQIVND (reference sequence). DNA for the CDR3: TGTGCCAGTAGTATAGGTACCGGGACTAGCTACAATGAGCAGTTCTTC. Its protein is CASSIGTGTSYNEQFF.

The chain recombines TRBV12-5 with TRBJ2-1; 14 nucleotides line up with TRBD2. The CDR3 contains 18 residues. With 2 bases clipped from V and 4 bases from J, the junction kept 7 bases outside the gene matches. The germline CDR1 and CDR2 sequences are LGHNT and FRNRAP. This CDR3 is CASGLTRTSGRPYNEQFF. Written as DNA, the CDR3 is TGTGCTAGTGGTTTGACCCGGACTAGCGGGAGGCCTTACAATGAGCAGTTCTTC.

About this clone: Additional DNA sequences in this sample encode the identical CDR3. The J gene is TRBJ2-2, the V gene TRBV6-1, with TRBD1 as a possible D gene (5 bases). CDR3 length equals 13 residues. Trimming shortened V by 9 bases and J by 3 bases, and 11 bases separated the two germline ends. The germline V gene encodes CDR1 MNHNS and CDR2 SASEGT. Here the CDR3 DNA reads TGTGCCAGTAGCCAGGGTTACACCGGGGAGCTGTTTTTT. It yields the protein CASSQGYTGELFF.

The chain links TRBV7-2 to TRBJ2-7; 7 bases agree with TRBD2. Germline V lookup: CDR1 SGHTA, CDR2 FQGNSA. CDR3 length: 14 amino acids. The V segment lost 5 bases and the J segment 5 bases; nucleotides outside the gene matches: 9. The CDR3 coding sequence is TGTGCCAGCAGCCCAGGGCCAGGGAGGGACGAGCAGTACTTC. This translates into CASSPGPGRDEQYF.